A single sample is the source of the 20 T cell receptor beta chains below, sequenced in a study of blood T cell repertoires in COVID-19. The table came from immunoSEQ multiplex PCR; TCRdb's copy has only in-frame clones and leaves some out. Here the sample spans approximately 300,000 clones, around nine tenths being singletons. The sample was PBMCs or T cells enriched from blood (not recorded which). The source is a woman in her 30s who had been exposed to COVID-19.

V gene TRBV30 combines with J gene TRBJ2-3, with a possible D match to TRBD2 (7 bases). Germline V gene lookup returns CDR1 GTSNPN and CDR2 SVGIG (reference sequence). V was cut by 4 bases and J by 2 bases, with 10 bases left in between. There are 13 residues in the CDR3. The CDR3 DNA follows: TGTGCCTGGAAAGGGGGGGCCACAGATACGCAGTATTTT. This encodes CAWKGGATDTQYF.

This sequence joins TRBV7-9 and TRBJ1-1; D perhaps matches TRBD1 (5 bases). Trimming shortened V by 5 bases and J by 10 bases, and 23 bases separated the two germline ends. CDR3 length equals 15 residues. Germline V gives CDR1 SEHNR, CDR2 FQNEAQ (reference sequence). CDR3 residues: CASSPPGGVRVGAFF. CDR3 nucleotide sequence: TGTGCCAGCAGCCCGCCGGGAGGGGTCAGGGTGGGAGCTTTCTTT.

The genes are TRBV19 and TRBJ2-2; D unresolved. V dropped 0 bases and J dropped 2 bases, with 10 bases sitting between them. The germline V gene has CDR1 LNHDA and CDR2 SQIVND (reference sequence). The CDR3 covers 16 residues. In DNA, the CDR3 is TGTGCCAGTAGTATAGATCCGACTGCTAACACCGGGGAGCTGTTTTTT. As protein: CASSIDPTANTGELFF.

This clone was seen more than once but under ten times. The chain joins TRBV5-1 to TRBJ2-1; a possible D gene is TRBD1 (5 bases). Looked up from germline, CDR1 is SGHRS and CDR2 is YFSETQ. V lost 6 bases to trimming and J lost 4 bases, with 17 bases between them. The CDR3 has 15 amino acids. The CDR3: CASTLTALGYNEQFF. In nucleotides, the CDR3 is TGCGCCAGCACCCTGACAGCCTTAGGGTACAATGAGCAGTTCTTC. The full variable domain, its missing parts supplied by reference TRBV5-1 and TRBJ2-1, is KAGVTQTPRYLIKTRGQQVTLSCSPISGHRSVSWYQQTPGQGLQFLFEYFSETQRNKGNFPGRFSGRQFSNSRSEMNVSTLELGDSALYLCASTLTALGYNEQFFGPGTRLTVL.

This clone showed up just once. The chain is built from TRBV5-6 and TRBJ2-7; perhaps TRBD2 as D (6 bases). Trimming took off 4 bases at V and 3 bases at J, with 23 bases between the two ends. The CDR3 has 17 amino acids. Germline V gives CDR1 SGHDT, CDR2 YYEEEE. CDR3 coding DNA: TGTGCCAGCAGCCCCCGGGGTAGCGGCCGTACCCTCTACGAGCAGTACTTC. Translated, it gives CASSPRGSGRTLYEQYF.

This chain's CDR3 is CASSTGFTNEKLFF. In DNA, the CDR3 is TGTGCCAGTAGCACAGGGTTCACTAATGAAAAACTGTTTTTT. The gene calls are TRBV19 and TRBJ1-4, with a tentative D call TRBD1 (6 bases). There are 14 residues in the CDR3. The germline V gene encodes CDR1 LNHDA and CDR2 SQIVND (reference sequence). Trimming left V 6 bases short and J 2 bases short, with 10 bases between.

This clone has a handful of counts. This chain connects TRBV5-4 to TRBJ1-6; 7 bases match TRBD1. The CDR3 length is 14 residues. Germline V gene data show CDR1 as SGHNT and CDR2 as YYREEE (reference sequence). J lost 9 bases, V lost 0 bases, and 3 bases had no gene match. The CDR3 loop reads CASSLERGPSPLHF. The CDR3 DNA sequence: TGTGCCAGCAGCTTGGAGAGGGGGCCTTCACCCCTCCACTTT.

This clone was detected only once. V gene TRBV9 combines with J gene TRBJ2-2; a possible D gene is TRBD2 (6 bases). The V and J ends lost 3 bases and 4 bases respectively, with 16 bases between them. This CDR3 is 16 amino acids long. Germline assignment: CDR1 SGDLS and CDR2 YYNGEE. As DNA, the CDR3 is TGTGCCAGCAGCGCCCGGATGGGGGACTTCACCGGGGAGCTGTTTTTT. This translates into CASSARMGDFTGELFF.

The rearrangement uses TRBV10-3 and TRBJ1-5; D remains unclear. The CDR3 totals 16 residues. Trimming pared 3 bases from V and 0 bases from J, leaving 12 bases between. Germline CDR1 ENHRY, CDR2 SYGVKD. CDR3: CAISDNRDYSNQPQHF. The CDR3, as DNA: TGTGCCATCAGTGATAACCGGGATTATAGCAATCAGCCCCAGCATTTT.

This clone was detected only once. The rearrangement uses TRBV6-6 and TRBJ2-5, with a weak D call TRBD1 (6 bases). This CDR3 has 14 residues. The germline gives CDR1 MNHNY, CDR2 SVGAGI (reference sequence). The germline V and J ends were trimmed by 0 bases and 4 bases, with 9 bases remaining between them. The CDR3 sequence is CASSYSGARETQYF. CDR3 sequence (DNA): TGTGCCAGCAGTTACTCGGGGGCTCGAGAGACCCAGTACTTC.

A note on this clone: Mismatch with germline at one junction end may stem from a read error. J is TRBJ1-6 and V is TRBV6-4, with TRBD1 matching over 9 bases. This CDR3 contains 16 residues. Per the germline V gene, CDR1 is MRHNA and CDR2 is SNTAGT. The CDR3 region is CASIKDRGSLNSSLHF. CDR3 bases: TGTGCCAGCATTAAGGACAGGGGATCCCTGAATTCATCCCTCCACTTT.

This clone was found once. J is TRBJ2-5 and V is TRBV10-3, with a possible D match to TRBD2 (5 bases). Trimming took 3 bases from V and 1 from J, leaving 12 bases between them. Per germline, CDR1 ENHRY and CDR2 SYGVKD. The CDR3 runs to 15 residues. CDR3 residues: CAISDPKRRQETQYF. The CDR3 DNA sequence: TGTGCCATCAGTGACCCGAAGCGGCGCCAAGAGACCCAGTACTTC.

The V gene is TRBV5-1, the J gene TRBJ2-7; TRBD1 agrees at 10 bases. Germline V gene sequence: CDR1 SGHRS, CDR2 YFSETQ. Losses at the gene ends were 6 bases for V and 3 bases for J; bases not matched to a gene: 3. The CDR3 extends over 13 amino acids. The CDR3 DNA reads TGCGCCAGCATGTGGACAGGGGGCTACGAGCAGTACTTC. Amino acids: CASMWTGGYEQYF.

This clone is a singleton in its sample. The gene calls are TRBV6-2 or TRBV6-3 and TRBJ2-1, with TRBD1 matching over 7 bases. The CDR3 covers 15 residues. The junction had 7 bases not matched to a gene; V was cut back by 5 bases and J by 3 bases. Germline CDR1 is MNHEY and CDR2 is SVGEGT. The CDR3 loop is CASSPRTGNYNEQFF. CDR3 bases: TGTGCCAGCAGTCCCCGGACAGGAAACTACAATGAGCAGTTCTTC.

This sequence joins TRBV19 and TRBJ2-7; 7 nucleotides align to TRBD1. The trim removed 5 bases at V and 2 bases at J, leaving 12 bases unmatched. Germline V gene sequence: CDR1 LNHDA, CDR2 SQIVND (reference sequence). The CDR3 extends over 16 amino acids. CDR3 nucleotide sequence: TGTGCCAGTAGTGCCTACACGGGACAGTCCCCCTACGAGCAGTACTTC. As protein: CASSAYTGQSPYEQYF. The complete variable domain, with remaining parts taken from reference TRBV19 and TRBJ2-7, reads DGGITQSPKYLFRKEGQNVTLSCEQNLNHDAMYWYRQDPGQGLRLIYYSQIVNDFQKGDIAEGYSVSREKKESFPLTVTSAQKNPTAFYLCASSAYTGQSPYEQYFGPGTRLTVT.

The chain uses TRBV4-3 and TRBJ2-7, with D possibly being TRBD2 (5 bases). The germline gives CDR1 LGHNA, CDR2 YSLEER. This CDR3 comprises 15 residues. V was cut by 4 bases and J by 5 bases, with 18 bases left in between. The DNA of the CDR3 is TGCGCCAGCAGCCCGAGTTCGCGGGTACTTAACGAGCAGTACTTC. Protein product: CASSPSSRVLNEQYF.

The sample holds one count of this clone. The rearrangement links TRBV19 to TRBJ1-6, with D possibly matching TRBD1 (6 bases). This CDR3 contains 15 residues. In germline, CDR1 is LNHDA, CDR2 SQIVND (reference sequence). V was clipped by 2 bases and J by 7 bases, with 12 bases between them. CDR3 in amino acids: CASSISGGTNSPLHF. Here the CDR3 DNA reads TGTGCCAGTAGTATATCGGGGGGCACGAATTCACCCCTCCACTTT.

DNA for the CDR3: TGTGCCAGCTCACCAGCAGGGTATGGCTACACCTTC. This translates into CASSPAGYGYTF. This chain uses TRBV18 with TRBJ1-2; weak D call: TRBD1 (5 bases). CDR3 length: 12 residues. CDR1 and CDR2 from the germline V gene are KGHSH and LQKENI. The germline V and J ends were trimmed by 2 bases and 5 bases, with 6 bases remaining between them.

This chain uses TRBV5-3 with TRBJ1-2, with TRBD1 as a possible D gene (5 bases). TRBV5-3 is annotated as an ORF whose role is uncertain. CDR3 length: 15 residues. The V end was cut by 1 base, the J end by 0 bases, with 10 bases between. The CDR3 here is CARSLWGESNYGYTF. CDR3 bases: TGTGCCAGAAGCTTGTGGGGGGAGTCTAACTATGGCTACACCTTC.

This clone was found a few times. This chain uses TRBV7-9 with TRBJ1-1; 8 bases are a match to TRBD1. Germline CDR1 and CDR2: SEHNR and FQNEAQ (reference sequence). The trim removed 2 bases at V and 0 bases at J, leaving 5 bases unmatched. CDR3 length: 16 amino acids. Here the CDR3 DNA reads TGTGCCAGCAGCTTACCCAGACAGGGGTTGAACACTGAAGCTTTCTTT. It specifies CASSLPRQGLNTEAFF. The complete variable domain, with remaining parts taken from reference TRBV7-9 and TRBJ1-1, reads DTGVSQNPRHKITKRGQNVTFRCDPISEHNRLYWYRQTLGQGPEFLTYFQNEAQLEKSRLLSDRFSAERPKGSFSTLEIQRTEQGDSAMYLCASSLPRQGLNTEAFFGQGTRLTVV.